These 27 T cell receptor beta chains were all obtained from the same sample, sequenced in a study of beta chain features in type 1 diabetes. The entirety of the isolated RNA underwent reverse transcription, so expressed TCRB transcripts were sequenced. Measured with immunoSEQ multiplex PCR; TCRdb has only the in-frame clones, and not every one. The sample has about 620,000 clones; 15% to 17% are singletons. Sequenced: naive CD4+ T cells from blood. Receptor source: a man younger than 35 in good health.

This clone was seen more than once but under ten times. The V gene is TRBV7-9, the J gene TRBJ2-7, with a weak D call TRBD1 (6 bases). The ends were cut back, 6 bases at V and 1 base at J, with 19 bases in the middle. Germline assignment: CDR1 SEHNR and CDR2 FQNEAQ (reference sequence). CDR3 length equals 16 residues. The CDR3 nucleotides read TGTGCCAGCAGTTACAACTGGGGGCAGGGGTCCTACGAGCAGTACTTC. Amino acid sequence: CASSYNWGQGSYEQYF. Looking up the rest from reference TRBV7-9 and TRBJ2-7 gives the full variable domain: DTGVSQNPRHKITKRGQNVTFRCDPISEHNRLYWYRQTLGQGPEFLTYFQNEAQLEKSRLLSDRFSAERPKGSFSTLEIQRTEQGDSAMYLCASSYNWGQGSYEQYFGPGTRLTVT.

A few counts support this clone. The genes are TRBV2 and TRBJ1-5; a possible D gene is TRBD1 (6 bases). V dropped 6 bases and J dropped 6 bases, with 18 bases sitting between them. The CDR3 is made up of 15 amino acids. Germline V gives CDR1 SNHLY, CDR2 FYNNEI. The CDR3 is CASRSNTGNAQPQHF. Here the CDR3 DNA reads TGTGCCAGCAGATCCAACACAGGGAATGCTCAGCCCCAGCATTTT.

There are a few counts of this clone. The chain combines TRBV4-3 with TRBJ2-5; the D is unclear. The DNA end lines up better with TRBJ2-7; the J call may be wrong. The V gene's germline CDR1 is LGHNA and CDR2 YSLEER. The CDR3 has 15 amino acids. CDR3 loop: CASSQGPVSSYEQYF. The CDR3 DNA reads TGCGCCAGCAGCCAAGGGCCGGTGAGCTCCTACGAGCAGTACTTC.

In DNA, the CDR3 is TGTGCCAGCAGCACGATTACGTCGAATGAAAAACTGTTTTTT. Encoded protein: CASSTITSNEKLFF. The J gene is TRBJ1-4, the V gene TRBV7-2; unclear D gene. The CDR3 is 14 residues long. Germline V gives CDR1 SGHTA, CDR2 FQGNSA. Trimming pared 5 bases from V and 5 bases from J, leaving 12 bases between. Full variable domain (outside the CDR3, taken from reference TRBV7-2 and TRBJ1-4): GAGVSQSPSNKVTEKGKDVELRCDPISGHTALYWYRQSLGQGLEFLIYFQGNSAPDKSGLPSDRFSAERTGGSVSTLTIQRTQQEDSAVYLCASSTITSNEKLFFGSGTQLSVL.

CDR3 sequence: CASSRDRGHYNEQFF. The CDR3 region has the DNA TGTGCCAGCAGCAGGGACAGGGGGCACTACAATGAGCAGTTCTTC. The chain uses TRBV7-3 and TRBJ2-1, with 12 positions matching TRBD1. CDR1 and CDR2 from the germline V gene are SGHTA and FQGTGA. This CDR3 is 15 amino acids long. Trimming took 5 bases from V and 3 from J; bases not matched to a gene: 2.

The genes are TRBV29-1 and TRBJ1-1; D remains ambiguous. This CDR3 is 13 amino acids long. Looked up from germline, CDR1 is SQVTM and CDR2 is ANQGSEA. V was shortened by 4 bases and J by 4 bases, with 13 bases between the two germline ends. This CDR3 is CSVGSGISTEAFF. CDR3 DNA: TGCAGCGTTGGGTCAGGAATCTCCACTGAAGCTTTCTTT.

This clone appeared a few times. The V call is TRBV6-5, the J call TRBJ1-1, with D unresolved. Germline assignment: CDR1 MNHEY and CDR2 SVGAGI. V was clipped by 0 bases and J by 3 bases, with 11 bases between them. The CDR3 is 15 amino acids. The CDR3 DNA reads TGTGCCAGCAGTTACTCCTCCCGCGTATACACTGAAGCTTTCTTT. It yields the protein CASSYSSRVYTEAFF.

V gene TRBV4-2 combines with J gene TRBJ1-6; 9 bases map to TRBD1. The CDR3 is made up of 15 amino acids. The germline V gene has CDR1 LGHNA and CDR2 YNFKEQ. V shed 4 bases, J shed 5 bases, and the junction held 3 bases outside the gene matches. The CDR3 is CASSLGQGDNSPLHF. The CDR3 nucleotides are TGTGCCAGCAGCCTGGGACAGGGAGATAATTCACCCCTCCACTTT.

The table lists this clone with a few counts. The chain is built from TRBV5-1 and TRBJ2-1; possible D gene TRBD2, 5 bases. This CDR3 contains 13 residues. The germline V gene has CDR1 SGHRS and CDR2 YFSETQ. Trimming removed 4 bases from V and 9 bases from J, with 14 bases in between. CDR3 protein: CASSQRARGEQFF. The CDR3 coding sequence is TGCGCCAGCAGCCAAAGGGCTCGGGGTGAGCAGTTCTTC. Drawing the rest from reference TRBV5-1 and TRBJ2-1, the complete variable domain is KAGVTQTPRYLIKTRGQQVTLSCSPISGHRSVSWYQQTPGQGLQFLFEYFSETQRNKGNFPGRFSGRQFSNSRSEMNVSTLELGDSALYLCASSQRARGEQFFGPGTRLTVL.

This clone was counted a few times. The rearrangement joins TRBV13 to TRBJ2-5, with D possibly matching TRBD1 (6 bases). Germline loops: CDR1 PRHDT, CDR2 FYEKMQ (reference sequence). This CDR3 comprises 16 residues. Trimming took off 0 bases at V and 2 bases at J, with 13 bases between the two ends. The DNA of the CDR3 is TGTGCCAGCAGCTTAGGGGGGACAAGGCTACAAGAGACCCAGTACTTC. Residues: CASSLGGTRLQETQYF. The variable domain in full, completed from reference TRBV13 and TRBJ2-5, reads AAGVIQSPRHLIKEKRETATLKCYPIPRHDTVYWYQQGPGQDPQFLISFYEKMQSDKGSIPDRFSAQQFSDYHSELNMSSLELGDSALYFCASSLGGTRLQETQYFGPGTRLLVL.

This clone was found a few times. This rearrangement joins TRBV19 to TRBJ2-4, with 7 bases fitting TRBD1. There are 15 residues in the CDR3. The V segment lost 2 bases and the J segment 3 bases; nucleotides outside the gene matches: 4. The germline V gene has CDR1 LNHDA and CDR2 SQIVND (reference sequence). The CDR3 protein is CASSIRGHGKNIQYF. The CDR3 nucleotides are TGTGCCAGTAGTATAAGGGGGCACGGCAAAAACATTCAGTACTTC.

This clone was counted between two and nine times. The sample has other DNA sequences that encode this CDR3 too. The chain has TRBV30 and TRBJ1-1; no definite D call. The germline gives CDR1 GTSNPN, CDR2 SVGIG (reference sequence). This CDR3 has 13 amino acids. Trimming shortened V by 0 bases and J by 1 base, and 6 bases separated the two germline ends. The DNA for the CDR3 is TGTGCCTGGAGTGTTGAGGGGAACACTGAAGCTTTCTTT. Its protein is CAWSVEGNTEAFF. Full variable domain (rest looked up from reference TRBV30 and TRBJ1-1): SQTIHQWPATLVQPVGSPLSLECTVEGTSNPNLYWYRQAAGRGLQLLFYSVGIGQISSEVPQNLSASRPQDRQFILSSKKLLLSDSGFYLCAWSVEGNTEAFFGQGTRLTVV.

This clone was picked up a small number of times. This rearrangement joins TRBV30 to TRBJ2-3; the match to TRBD2 covers 16 bases. The CDR3 covers 16 residues. The trim removed 1 base at V and 4 bases at J, leaving 2 bases unmatched. Germline V gene sequence: CDR1 GTSNPN, CDR2 SVGIG (reference sequence). CDR3 residues: CAWSAGLAGGPDTQYF. Written as DNA, the CDR3 is TGTGCCTGGAGTGCGGGACTAGCGGGGGGGCCAGATACGCAGTATTTT.

The table lists this clone with a few counts. The V gene is TRBV7-9, the J gene TRBJ1-1; 11 nucleotides match TRBD1. Per the germline V gene, CDR1 is SEHNR and CDR2 is FQNEAQ (reference sequence). The V gene end was trimmed by 5 bases and the J gene end by 3 bases; junction bases not matched to a gene: 11. The CDR3 contains 17 residues. CDR3 protein: CASSPGTGGYMDTEAFF. Written as DNA, the CDR3 is TGTGCCAGCAGCCCCGGGACAGGGGGTTATATGGACACTGAAGCTTTCTTT.

As for this clone: This same CDR3 is encoded by further DNA sequences in the sample. The genes are TRBV5-1 and TRBJ2-7; D remains ambiguous. V dropped 3 bases and J dropped 4 bases, with 5 bases sitting between them. Germline values: CDR1 SGHRS, CDR2 YFSETQ. The CDR3 runs to 11 residues. In DNA, the CDR3 is TGCGCCAGCAGCTCCCTATACGAGCAGTACTTC. It codes for CASSSLYEQYF.

In its sample, this clone was seen a few times. The chain carries TRBV7-2 and TRBJ1-6; 7 bases line up with TRBD1. The V gene's germline CDR1 is SGHTA and CDR2 FQGNSA. V trimming: 0 bases; J trimming: 8 bases; junction bases outside the gene matches: 4. The CDR3 totals 15 residues. The CDR3 bases are TGTGCCAGCAGCTTAGCCGGGACAGCCGATTCACCCCTCCACTTT. This translates into CASSLAGTADSPLHF.

In this sample, this clone turned up a few times. CDR3 loop: CASSLEGLGEQFF. The CDR3 DNA sequence: TGTGCCAGCAGCTTAGAAGGGTTGGGTGAGCAGTTCTTC. V usage is TRBV7-6 and J usage is TRBJ2-1; no reliable D call. CDR3 length equals 13 residues. Germline V gene lookup returns CDR1 SGHVS and CDR2 FNYEAQ. Trimming shortened V by 1 base and J by 9 bases, and 10 bases separated the two germline ends.

This clone occurred a few times. The J gene is TRBJ1-2, the V gene TRBV7-2, with D possibly TRBD1 on 6 matching bases. V lost 1 base and J lost 7, with 10 bases in between. In germline, CDR1 is SGHTA, CDR2 FQGNSA. This CDR3 contains 13 residues. The CDR3 DNA reads TGTGCCAGCAGCTTAGACAGGGCGGCTGGCTACACCTTC. Protein sequence: CASSLDRAAGYTF.

This clone occurred a few times. This chain connects TRBV6-5 to TRBJ1-6; no clear D. This CDR3 is 15 amino acids long. The germline CDR1 and CDR2 sequences are MNHEY and SVGAGI. V lost 6 bases and J lost 6, with 15 bases in between. Here the CDR3 reads CASSRLPGSNSPLHF. In DNA form, the CDR3 reads TGTGCCAGCAGCCGGCTCCCGGGGAGTAATTCACCCCTCCACTTT.

This clone was counted between two and nine times. The chain links TRBV15 to TRBJ1-1; the D gene is possibly TRBD1 (5 bases). CDR1 LNHNV and CDR2 YYDKDF come from the germline V gene (reference sequence). V was shortened by 1 base and J by 5 bases, with 17 bases between the two germline ends. The CDR3 runs 16 residues. The CDR3: CATSRGLAREGTEAFF. The DNA for the CDR3 is TGTGCCACCAGCAGAGGGCTGGCCAGGGAGGGGACTGAAGCTTTCTTT.

The V gene is TRBV7-2, the J gene TRBJ2-3; 9 bases line up with TRBD2. The CDR3 has 15 amino acids. The trim removed 5 bases at V and 3 bases at J, leaving 6 bases unmatched. Germline V lookup: CDR1 SGHTA, CDR2 FQGNSA. The CDR3 sequence: CASSPGGGATDTQYF. In DNA, the CDR3 is TGTGCCAGCAGCCCAGGCGGGGGGGCTACAGATACGCAGTATTTT.

The chain recombines TRBV5-1 with TRBJ2-2, with 7 bases fitting TRBD2. In germline, CDR1 is SGHRS, CDR2 YFSETQ. The CDR3 is 15 amino acids. J lost 0 bases, V lost 2 bases, and 1 base had no gene match. Written as DNA, the CDR3 is TGCGCCAGCAGCTTACTAGCGTCGAACACCGGGGAGCTGTTTTTT. This encodes CASSLLASNTGELFF.

The V and J genes are TRBV4-1 and TRBJ2-3, with TRBD2 identical over 8 bases. The J segment lost 1 base and the V segment lost 3 bases, leaving 6 bases of the junction unmatched. In germline, CDR1 is MGHRA, CDR2 YSYEKL. The CDR3 has 16 residues. The CDR3 protein is CASSHHLGLGTDTQYF. CDR3 in DNA: TGCGCCAGCAGCCATCATCTGGGACTAGGCACAGATACGCAGTATTTT.

This clone was seen only a few times. The chain couples TRBV9 to TRBJ2-1; 11 bases are a match to TRBD2. V lost 4 bases, J lost 1 base, and 4 bases stayed unmatched. CDR1 is SGDLS and CDR2 is YYNGEE in the germline V gene. The CDR3 length is 16 residues. The CDR3 loop is CASSFSGGVSYNEQFF. The CDR3 DNA is TGTGCCAGCAGCTTTAGCGGGGGGGTTTCCTACAATGAGCAGTTCTTC.

This clone was recorded a few times. CDR3 amino acids: CASGKVGMNTEAFF. The CDR3 DNA reads TGTGCCAGCGGGAAGGTGGGCATGAACACTGAAGCTTTCTTT. The chain recombines TRBV7-2 with TRBJ1-1; no clear D gene. The CDR3 totals 14 residues. The ends were cut back, 8 bases at V and 0 bases at J, with 13 bases in the middle. CDR1 and CDR2 from the germline V gene are SGHTA and FQGNSA.

This clone occurred a few times. Here the CDR3 reads CSVDPGVYGYTF. The CDR3 DNA reads as TGCAGCGTTGATCCGGGGGTTTATGGCTACACCTTC. V gene TRBV29-1 combines with J gene TRBJ1-2; perhaps TRBD1 as D (5 bases). The germline V and J ends were trimmed by 3 bases and 5 bases, with 10 bases remaining between them. Germline CDR1 and CDR2: SQVTM and ANQGSEA. This CDR3 has 12 amino acids.

The CDR3 DNA is TGCGCCAGCAGCTTGGTCCCGACAGGGAACTATGGCTACACCTTC. As protein: CASSLVPTGNYGYTF. The J gene is TRBJ1-2, the V gene TRBV5-1, with 7 bases fitting TRBD1. The length of the CDR3 is 15 residues. Germline CDR1 and CDR2: SGHRS and YFSETQ. With 0 bases clipped from V and 2 bases from J, the junction kept 4 bases outside the gene matches.